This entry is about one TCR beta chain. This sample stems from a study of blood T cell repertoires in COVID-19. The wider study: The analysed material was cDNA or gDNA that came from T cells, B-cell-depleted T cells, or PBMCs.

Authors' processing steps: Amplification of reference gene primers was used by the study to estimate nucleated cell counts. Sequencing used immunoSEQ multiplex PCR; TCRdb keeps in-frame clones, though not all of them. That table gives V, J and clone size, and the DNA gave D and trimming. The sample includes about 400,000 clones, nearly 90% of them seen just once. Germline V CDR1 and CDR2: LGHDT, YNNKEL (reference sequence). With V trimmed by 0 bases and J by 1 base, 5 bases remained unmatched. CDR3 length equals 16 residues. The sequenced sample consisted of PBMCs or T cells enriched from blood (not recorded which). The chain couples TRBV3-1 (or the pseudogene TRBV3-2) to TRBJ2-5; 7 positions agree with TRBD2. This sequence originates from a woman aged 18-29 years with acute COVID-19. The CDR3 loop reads CASSQDVASGQETQYF. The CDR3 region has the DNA TGTGCCAGCAGCCAAGATGTCGCTAGCGGCCAAGAGACCCAGTACTTC.